The T cell receptor beta chain under discussion was sequenced for a study of regulatory T cells. Autoimmunity was present in every CD3G-deficient patient, worse in two. At testing, patients were 2 to 39 years old, with reduced naive and increased memory T-cell proportions. The primer mix had 52 TRBV and 13 TRBJ primers. Produced via immunoSEQ multiplex PCR; TCRdb's table is partial and in-frame only. The table lists 20,000 or so clones, over 85% of them singletons. The germline gives CDR1 SEHNR, CDR2 FQNEAQ (reference sequence). This CDR3 is built from 13 residues. With 1 base removed from V and 6 bases from J, the gap between germline ends came to 10 bases.

The TCR originated in a child aged 2-15 years with CD3G deficiency. The V and J genes are TRBV7-9 and TRBJ2-7; D remains ambiguous. The sample taken for sequencing was CD8+ T cells sorted from blood. The CDR3 spells CASSLEEDPEQYF. The CDR3 DNA reads as TGTGCCAGCAGCTTAGAAGAGGACCCCGAGCAGTACTTC.